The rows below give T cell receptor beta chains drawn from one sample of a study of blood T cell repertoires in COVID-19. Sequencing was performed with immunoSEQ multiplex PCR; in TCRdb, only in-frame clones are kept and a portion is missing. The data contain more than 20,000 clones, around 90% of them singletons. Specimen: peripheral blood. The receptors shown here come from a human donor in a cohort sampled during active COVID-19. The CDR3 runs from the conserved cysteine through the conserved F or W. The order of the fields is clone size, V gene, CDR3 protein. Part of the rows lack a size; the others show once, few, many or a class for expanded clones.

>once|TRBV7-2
CASKVGGSMDEQFF
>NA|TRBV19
CASSSDWSSNSPLHF
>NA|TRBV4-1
CASSQGQVSYNEQFF
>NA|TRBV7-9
CASSFLGRGTNEAFF
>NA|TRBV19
CASSIVQGAYTGELFF
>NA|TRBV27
CASSLSGGGVMNTEAFF
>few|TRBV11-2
CASSPGYTEAFF
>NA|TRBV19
CASIRDRRNTGELFF
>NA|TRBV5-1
CASSLGSGRETQYF
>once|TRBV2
CATIRASGGLKGNIQYF
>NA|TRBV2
CASTKGANEQYF
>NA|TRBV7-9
CASTLLAGGPETQYF
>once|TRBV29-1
CSVGGVANQPQHF
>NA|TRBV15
CATRRGKNTQYF
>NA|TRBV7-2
CASSLGQNYGYTF
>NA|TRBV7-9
CASSLEGSTEAFF
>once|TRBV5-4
CASSLGGQGGNTIYF
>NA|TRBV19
CASTKDRFYSNQPQHF
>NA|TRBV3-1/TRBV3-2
CASSLQGAGSPLHF
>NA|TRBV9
CASSARQGFAYEQYF
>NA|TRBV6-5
CASRWDRGKAEAFF
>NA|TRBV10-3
CAISQWGGSPEGTIYF
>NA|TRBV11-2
CASSWAGSTDTQYF
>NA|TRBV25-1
CASSPDWPYNEQFF
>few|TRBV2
CASSIAGNNEQFF
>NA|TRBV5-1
CASSLAGAGRGDEKLFF
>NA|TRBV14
CASSQKHSGNTIYF
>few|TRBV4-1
CASSQDEEGSGEQFF
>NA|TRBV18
CASSPTIPGQGTDYGYTF
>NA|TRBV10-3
CAIRAGTGVYEQYF
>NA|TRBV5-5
CASSLKGLGSPLHF
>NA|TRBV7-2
CASSYRGNQPQHF
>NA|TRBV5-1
CASSLTTGVGTEAFF
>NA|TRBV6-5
CASGKGEGVVTEAFF